This passage covers 15 T cell receptor beta chains from one sample sequenced in a study of OX40 agonist ivuxolimab in advanced cancers. The table came from immunoSEQ multiplex PCR; TCRdb's copy has only in-frame clones and leaves some out. Of about 18,000 clones listed, 75% to 80% are singletons. The specimen comprised CD4+ or CD8+ T cells sorted from blood, sampled in a trial of the OX40 agonist ivuxolimab. These receptors were obtained from an adult with an advanced solid tumor such as melanoma, head and neck, liver or kidney cancer.

V gene TRBV7-2 combines with J gene TRBJ1-4; the D is unclear. The CDR3 extends over 12 amino acids. The V gene's germline CDR1 is SGHTA and CDR2 FQGNSA. V was shortened by 3 bases and J by 8 bases, with 7 bases between the two germline ends. The CDR3 region has the DNA TGTGCCAGCAGCTTGCGAGGGGAAAAACTGTTTTTT. Residues: CASSLRGEKLFF.

The sample holds a few counts of this clone. The chain joins TRBV6-5 to TRBJ1-2; D might be TRBD1 (6 bases). The length of the CDR3 is 12 residues. V was clipped by 8 bases and J by 1 base, with 8 bases between them. The germline gives CDR1 MNHEY, CDR2 SVGAGI. CDR3 bases: TGTGCCAGCTCGGACAGTAACTATGGCTACACCTTC. As protein: CASSDSNYGYTF.

The chain uses TRBV5-4 and TRBJ1-4, with a possible D match to TRBD1 (6 bases). CDR1 is SGHNT, CDR2 YYREEE, per germline (reference sequence). This CDR3 region has 14 residues. V was clipped by 4 bases and J by 10 bases, with 17 bases between them. CDR3 amino acids: CASSAEQGSVKLFF. The CDR3 DNA follows: TGTGCCAGCAGCGCTGAACAGGGCTCGGTAAAACTGTTTTTT.

V and J are TRBV11-2 and TRBJ2-7; the match to TRBD2 covers 11 bases. The length of the CDR3 is 14 residues. Per the germline V gene, CDR1 is SGHAT and CDR2 is FQNNGV. V dropped 3 bases and J dropped 6; count of bases not matched to a gene: 4. Written as DNA, the CDR3 is TGTGCCAGCAGCTTTAGCGGGGGGGCGGTCGAGCAGTACTTC. Its translation is CASSFSGGAVEQYF.

CDR3 loop: CASSSGDRLGFYEQYF. In DNA, the CDR3 is TGTGCCAGCAGCTCCGGGGACAGGCTAGGGTTCTACGAGCAGTACTTC. V is TRBV7-6 and J is TRBJ2-7; 8 bases agree with TRBD1. The V gene end was trimmed by 4 bases and the J gene end by 3 bases; junction bases not matched to a gene: 11. From germline, CDR1 is SGHVS and CDR2 FNYEAQ. The CDR3 covers 16 residues.

DNA of the CDR3: TGCAGCGCCTATCTGACGGCCGGGGAGCTGTTTTTT. Protein sequence: CSAYLTAGELFF. The chain is built from TRBV29-1 and TRBJ2-2; D is ambiguous. Looked up from germline, CDR1 is SQVTM and CDR2 is ANQGSEA. This CDR3 has 12 residues. V shed 7 bases and J shed 6 bases, with 12 bases lying between them.

The rearrangement links TRBV6-1 to TRBJ2-3; D is unresolved. Trimming took off 5 bases at V and 1 base at J, with 7 bases between the two ends. Germline lookup yields CDR1 MNHNS and CDR2 SASEGT. The CDR3 runs 13 residues. CDR3 nucleotide sequence: TGTGCCAGCAGTCGGCTAGGCACAGATACGCAGTATTTT. It is translated as CASSRLGTDTQYF.

V usage is TRBV9 and J usage is TRBJ1-5; D is possibly TRBD1 (6 bases). The V gene's germline CDR1 is SGDLS and CDR2 YYNGEE. Trimming left V 1 base short and J 4 bases short, with 12 bases between. CDR3 length equals 15 residues. The CDR3 is CASSVTGTQNQPQHF. CDR3 sequence (DNA): TGTGCCAGCAGCGTAACCGGGACACAAAATCAGCCCCAGCATTTT.

V is TRBV2 and J is TRBJ1-3; no clear D. V dropped 8 bases and J dropped 4 bases, with 6 bases sitting between them. The CDR3 covers 11 residues. Germline V lookup: CDR1 SNHLY, CDR2 FYNNEI. The CDR3 DNA reads as TGTGCCAGCGGAGGGGGAAACACCATATATTTT. It is translated as CASGGGNTIYF.

The chain joins TRBV5-4 to TRBJ2-1; 7 bases fit TRBD2. The germline gives CDR1 SGHNT, CDR2 YYREEE (reference sequence). J lost 0 bases, V lost 0 bases, and 6 bases had no gene match. This CDR3 spans 17 amino acids. This chain's CDR3 is CASSLGGRAVSYNEQFF. Here the CDR3 DNA reads TGTGCCAGCAGCTTGGGTGGGAGGGCCGTCTCCTACAATGAGCAGTTCTTC.

The chain links TRBV10-3 to TRBJ2-7; 7 bases are a match to TRBD1. This CDR3 is 13 amino acids long. J lost 5 bases, V lost 8 bases, and 9 bases had no gene match. The germline V gene encodes CDR1 ENHRY and CDR2 SYGVKD. Here the CDR3 reads CAIGFDRDHEQYF. CDR3 sequence (DNA): TGTGCCATCGGATTCGACAGGGACCACGAGCAGTACTTC.

In its sample, this clone was seen once. The V and J genes are TRBV29-1 and TRBJ1-4, with a possible D match to TRBD1 (6 bases). The V end lost 7 bases, the J end lost 4 bases, and 19 bases lay between the germline ends. The CDR3 contains 15 residues. The germline V gene has CDR1 SQVTM and CDR2 ANQGSEA. The CDR3 here is CSARGGPQGNEKLFF. CDR3 nucleotides: TGCAGCGCAAGAGGGGGGCCTCAAGGTAATGAAAAACTGTTTTTT.

DNA of the CDR3: TGTGCCAGCAGCTCTCTAGCGGGAGGGCTAATCAATGAGCAGTTCTTC. This sequence encodes CASSSLAGGLINEQFF. The rearrangement links TRBV5-5 to TRBJ2-1, with TRBD2 identical over 12 bases. There are 16 residues in the CDR3. Germline values: CDR1 SGHKS, CDR2 YYEKEE (reference sequence). J lost 6 bases, V lost 3 bases, and 7 bases had no gene match.

The V gene is TRBV10-3, the J gene TRBJ1-6; D gene uncertain. This CDR3 is 16 amino acids long. In germline, CDR1 is ENHRY, CDR2 SYGVKD. Trimming pared 0 bases from V and 5 bases from J, leaving 11 bases between. CDR3 bases: TGTGCCATCAGTGAGTCGATTAAGGGCCATAATTCACCCCTCCACTTT. It yields the protein CAISESIKGHNSPLHF.

V gene TRBV7-8 combines with J gene TRBJ2-1; 10 bases align to TRBD2. J was trimmed by 6 bases and V by 4 bases; bases with no gene match: 6. The CDR3 covers 15 residues. Germline lookup yields CDR1 SGHVS and CDR2 FQNEAQ. This CDR3 is CASSSLAGVFNEQFF. The CDR3 DNA is TGTGCCAGCAGCTCTCTAGCGGGAGTCTTCAATGAGCAGTTCTTC. Based on the CDR3 plus reference TRBV7-8 and TRBJ2-1, the full variable domain is GAGVSQSPRYKVAKRGQDVALRCDPISGHVSLFWYQQALGQGPEFLTYFQNEAQLDKSGLPSDRFFAERPEGSVSTLKIQRTQQEDSAVYLCASSSLAGVFNEQFFGPGTRLTVL.